This T cell receptor (beta chain) is drawn from a study of cytomegalovirus exposure and HLA in healthy donors listed by TCRdb under 2017. For the wider study: A later analysis indicated that the 95 to 150 validation repertoires were generated on the platform also employed for the approximately 700 repertoires of the first cohort. High-throughput TCR immunosequencing, statistical association of individual TCRs with disease status, and machine learning were combined to predict cytomegalovirus infection status. The aim of the study was to test whether cataloging public T cell receptors could identify signatures of past pathogen exposure. In addition to the first cohort of 666 subjects, a separate validation cohort of over 90 different subjects was used.

The library was made by the immunoSEQ multiplex PCR assay. The paper's data handling went like this. A statistical classification framework was developed to diagnose cytomegalovirus status using the catalog of TCR beta chain sequences. TCRdb carries this immuneACCESS record with in-frame sequences only. Its versions omit some clonotypes, under half of them owing to an unresolved V gene in the studies checked, with the rest unexplained. V, J and clone size are those of that table, while D and trimming were read from the DNA. Within this sample are tens of thousands of clones, with over 80% of them counted one time only. Of the sample, about 3% is held by the ten largest clones. As for this clone: There is no known antigen for this receptor. Qualities for individual bases were not recorded, and no much larger clone is one base off.

The CDR3 numbers 14 residues from cysteine through phenylalanine. Kept here is only the CDR3 DNA, which spans 42 bases and is read in frame from base 1. In the germline V gene, CDR1 corresponds to LGHNT and CDR2 to FRNRAP. V loses 7 bases of germline sequence and J loses 5 bases, and the interval between the two ends is 17 bases. General study outcomes and caveats: Most TCR sequences were seen in very few donors, while some public TCRs were found in many individuals. A later analysis had no HLA typing for the validation cohort, so co-occurrence there was scored across all 110 or so repertoires. The study listed 150 to 200 TCR beta chains as associated with cytomegalovirus. A few of the identified cytomegalovirus-associated TCR beta chains were confirmed in vitro to be specific for cytomegalovirus antigens. A later analysis found that TCRs clustered in the first cohort also tended to co-occur in the 130 or so validation repertoires, with 94% of cluster scores above 0. It was suggested by the authors that the approach could potentially be generalized to other disease states and immunological phenotypes. The classifier was reported to diagnose cytomegalovirus status with high specificity and sensitivity in both the original and validation cohorts.

The donors were included in the validation cohort of around 120 subjects, a group kept apart from the roughly 670-subject first cohort. The receptor was isolated from a man in his thirties or forties in good health and CMV-seronegative. Specimen: PBMCs. This receptor chain uses TRBV12-5 and TRBJ1-1; TRBD1 is possibly the D segment (6 matching bases). The CDR3 sequence is CASAPWVGGTEAFF. The DNA sequence reads TGTGCTAGTGCCCCTTGGGTAGGGGGAACTGAAGCTTTCTTT.